The clone carrying this T cell receptor (beta chain) has a count of ten or more. Antigen unknown. Study processing details: It was from CDR3 differences across clinicopathological groups that a distant-metastasis classifier for papillary thyroid cancer was built. TCRdb called clones again from the PCR reads with MiXCR. These V and J calls derive from TCRdb rather than the authors' analysis. In the table there are about 24,000 clones, around 25% of which are singletons. The sample is drawn from a study of metastatic and nonmetastatic thyroid tumors. Study-level background: Repertoires of blood and of tissue (tumor or nodule) from malignant and benign thyroid patients were compared.

The CDR3 totals 14 residues. The germline CDR1 and CDR2 sequences are SEHNR and FQNEAQ (reference sequence). V lost 5 bases and J lost 7; bases outside the gene matches: 10. Each patient went into thyroid surgery without having received any treatment. Study-level findings and limits: The reported finding was significantly higher TCR beta diversity in malignant thyroid tumors relative to benign nodules, in blood and tumor.

The chain couples TRBV7-9 to TRBJ2-7, with 8 bases identical to TRBD1. Sequencing was done on a sample of tumor tissue. This TCR was recovered from a male donor with papillary thyroid cancer or a benign thyroid nodule (not recorded which). Some clones in this sample may be carry-over from other donors' samples. In DNA form, the CDR3 reads TGTGCCAGCAGCCACCCGGGACAGGTACTGGAGCAGTACTTC. As protein: CASSHPGQVLEQYF.